This is a list of T cell receptor beta chains from one sample in a study of blood T cell repertoires in COVID-19. The data were produced by immunoSEQ multiplex PCR, yet TCRdb's version contains in-frame clones alone and is incomplete. The sample has around 200,000 clones, around four fifths seen once; the top ten hold approximately 6.5%. Input material: peripheral blood. These receptors came from a middle-aged woman with acute or convalescent COVID-19. Both conserved end residues are part of each CDR3. The D gene is left open where the match is weak. The listing skips clone size in some rows; elsewhere it reads once, few, many or a size class.

- | TRBJ2-7 | TRBV27 | - | TGTGCCAGCAGTTTATCTTCGGGAGAGTGGGTTTACGAGCAGTACTTC | CASSLSSGEWVYEQYF
- | TRBJ1-2 | TRBV24-1 | - | TGTGCCACCAGTGATCATACAGGGAGCGCCTATGGCTACACCTTC | CATSDHTGSAYGYTF
- | TRBJ2-5 | TRBV19 | TRBD2 | TGTGCCAGTAGTATGTTGGCGGGGGGTGAAGAGACCCAGTACTTC | CASSMLAGGEETQYF
- | TRBJ2-7 | TRBV20-1 | - | TGCAGTGCTCGCGAGAGATCCGAGCAGTACTTC | CSARERSEQYF
- | TRBJ2-7 | TRBV28 | TRBD1 | TGTGCCAGCAGTTCTCGGGACAGGGACCTCTTC | CASSSRDRDLF
- | TRBJ2-6 | TRBV5-1 | - | TGCGCCAGCAGCTTCACAGGGATCTCTGGGGCCAACGTCCTGACTTTC | CASSFTGISGANVLTF
- | TRBJ2-2 | TRBV4-2 | TRBD1 | TGTGCCAGCAGTCCCGGGACAGGAGCGAACACCGGGGAGCTGTTTTTT | CASSPGTGANTGELFF
- | TRBJ2-3 | TRBV4-2 | - | TGTGCCAGCAGCCAAGTAATCGGCAGGGACACAGATACGCAGTATTTT | CASSQVIGRDTDTQYF
- | TRBJ2-7 | TRBV14 | - | TGTGCCAGCAGCCTCATCCGGTCCTACGAGCAGTACTTC | CASSLIRSYEQYF
- | TRBJ2-1 | TRBV18 | TRBD2 | TGTGCCAGCTCACCACAGGAGGGAGGGCAGAATGAGCAGTTCTTC | CASSPQEGGQNEQFF
- | TRBJ1-5 | TRBV5-6 | - | TGTGCCAGCAGCTTGCCTCTTACTAATCAGCCCCAGCATTTT | CASSLPLTNQPQHF
- | TRBJ1-6 | TRBV5-6 | - | TGTGCCAGCAGCTACTTCGGGCAGGGGAATTCACCCCTCCACTTT | CASSYFGQGNSPLHF
few | TRBJ1-5 | TRBV7-5 | - | TGTGCCAGAAGCACCGCTCGGGGCAGGGGAAAGGAGCCCCAGCATTTT | CARSTARGRGKEPQHF
- | TRBJ1-2 | TRBV6-1 | - | TGTGCCAGCAGTGAACGATGGCTTGGCGGCTACACCTTC | CASSERWLGGYTF
- | TRBJ1-1 | TRBV19 | TRBD1 | TGTGCCAGCCTGGGACAGGCGAACACTGAAGCTTTCTTT | CASLGQANTEAFF
- | TRBJ2-1 | TRBV2 | - | TGTGCCAGCTGGGACTGGGGGATTGAGCAGTTCTTC | CASWDWGIEQFF
- | TRBJ2-3 | TRBV7-8 | TRBD2 | TGTGCCAGCAGCCTAGGGGTGGGACTAGCGGGAGTAGCGCAGTATTTT | CASSLGVGLAGVAQYF
- | TRBJ1-2 | TRBV6-5 | - | TGTGCCAGCAGTCAGCGACCCGGAGGTGATGGCTACACCTTC | CASSQRPGGDGYTF
once | TRBJ2-7 | TRBV6-5 | TRBD1 | TGTGCCAGCAGTTCCCCCGGGACAGCCTCCTACGAGCAGTACTTC | CASSSPGTASYEQYF
- | TRBJ1-2 | TRBV5-1 | - | TGCGCCAGCAGCTTGGGCTCTATGGATGGCTACACCTTC | CASSLGSMDGYTF
- | TRBJ2-7 | TRBV5-6 | - | TGTGCCAGCAGCTTGTACGGGGGCTCCTACGAGCAGTACTTC | CASSLYGGSYEQYF
- | TRBJ2-3 | TRBV11-2 | - | TGTGCCAGCAGCTTACGGACCGGGAGCGGGTATACGCAGTATTTT | CASSLRTGSGYTQYF
- | TRBJ1-2 | TRBV20-1 | - | TGCAGTGTCGGCAGGGATAGTGGCTACACCTTC | CSVGRDSGYTF
- | TRBJ2-3 | TRBV29-1 | - | TGCAGCGTTGAGTCGGTGACAGATACGCAGTATTTT | CSVESVTDTQYF
once | TRBJ1-5 | TRBV6-2/TRBV6-3 | - | TGTGCCAGCAGTTACCCGCGCATCGCCGGGAGCAATGGTCAGCCCCAGCATTTT | CASSYPRIAGSNGQPQHF
- | TRBJ2-3 | TRBV29-1 | TRBD1 | TGCAGCGACGGACAGGGGATAGGTACAGATACGCAGTATTTT | CSDGQGIGTDTQYF
few | TRBJ1-4 | TRBV5-8 | - | TGTGCCAGCAGCCCGCGGTTCGAAAAACTGTTTTTT | CASSPRFEKLFF
- | TRBJ2-1 | TRBV4-1 | - | TGCGCCAGCAGCCAAGACCACCCCCAGAGACTTTCCAATGAGCAGTTCTTC | CASSQDHPQRLSNEQFF